The 13 T cell receptor beta chains given below trace back to one sample, sequenced in a study of patients and donors after allogeneic stem cell transplantation (dated by TCRdb to the early 2020s). Preparation of the library involved RT-PCR. Sequencing was performed on a NextSeq 550. TCRdb handled the public reads itself, with Q25 trimming in fastp and clone calling in MiXCR, and kept productive beta chains. Each entry is one CDR3 protein sequence, shown with its most common DNA and genes. The sample data list some 150,000 distinct CDR3 sequences, and about 40% of these were observed just once. The ten top clones hold 50% of the sample. The source material was blood, either unsorted or a sorted T cell fraction (not recorded which). The receptors were sampled from a human donor who was either an allogeneic HSCT recipient or a stem cell or donor lymphocyte infusion donor (not recorded which). It is not recorded whose cells these are; they may come from a transplant donor.

This clonotype was detected many times. The chain employs TRBV20-1 and TRBJ1-6; D call uncertain. This CDR3 is built from 15 residues. V shed 4 bases and J shed 0 bases, with 10 bases lying between them. The germline V gene encodes CDR1 DFQATT and CDR2 SNEGSKA (reference sequence). The CDR3 nucleotides are TGCAGTGCTAAGACCGCTAGCTCCTATAATTCACCCCTCCACTTT. It yields the protein CSAKTASSYNSPLHF.

This clonotype was seen many times. The V call is TRBV29-1, the J call TRBJ1-1; 7 bases align to TRBD1. The CDR3 runs to 12 residues. Germline loops: CDR1 SQVTM, CDR2 ANQGSEA. Trimming cost V 7 bases and J 9 bases; bases outside gene matches: 11. This chain's CDR3 is CSADRAQPQAFF. The CDR3 bases are TGCAGCGCAGACAGGGCACAACCGCAAGCTTTCTTT.

This clonotype came up a few times. V usage is TRBV12-3 or TRBV12-4 and J usage is TRBJ1-1, with D maybe TRBD1 (5 bases). The germline V and J ends were trimmed by 0 bases and 4 bases, with 9 bases remaining between them. This CDR3 is 14 amino acids long. CDR3 sequence reads: CASSLAADSTEAFF. The CDR3 DNA reads as TGTGCCAGCAGTTTAGCTGCAGACAGCACTGAAGCTTTCTTT.

There are a few counts of this clonotype. This chain uses TRBV14 with TRBJ1-1; 8 bases map to TRBD1. The germline V gene encodes CDR1 SGHDN and CDR2 FVKESK. The CDR3 has 16 amino acids. Germline trimming cut 4 bases from V and 4 bases from J; bases unmatched to any gene: 11. The CDR3 nucleotides read TGTGCCAGCAGCCTCCGGACAGGGAGAGGAGCCACTGAAGCTTTCTTT. Translated, it gives CASSLRTGRGATEAFF.

V is TRBV29-1 and J is TRBJ1-1, with TRBD1 matching over 7 bases. Trimming removed 0 bases from V and 7 bases from J; junction bases left unmatched: 8. Germline assignment: CDR1 SQVTM and CDR2 ANQGSEA. This CDR3 comprises 14 residues. The chain's CDR3 is CSVEDRGAEGEAFF. The DNA of the CDR3 is TGCAGCGTTGAAGACAGGGGGGCGGAAGGTGAAGCTTTCTTT.

This clonotype was counted a few times. The J gene is TRBJ1-2, the V gene TRBV6-5; D is undetermined. Trimming shortened V by 6 bases and J by 4 bases, and 12 bases separated the two germline ends. Germline CDR1 MNHEY, CDR2 SVGAGI. The CDR3 consists of 13 residues. DNA for the CDR3: TGTGCCAGCAGCCAAGGGAGCCTCTATGGCTACACCTTC. The encoded protein is CASSQGSLYGYTF.

This clonotype was found many times. This chain links TRBV7-9 with TRBJ1-2; D remains unclear. Germline V CDR1 and CDR2: SEHNR, FQNEAQ (reference sequence). Trimming left V 0 bases short and J 4 bases short, with 12 bases between. This CDR3 is built from 15 residues. The CDR3 reads CASSLALADPYGYTF. CDR3 coding DNA: TGTGCCAGCAGCTTAGCTTTGGCGGATCCCTATGGCTACACCTTC.

This clonotype was observed many times. The chain carries TRBV6-6 and TRBJ1-5; 7 bases align to TRBD1. This CDR3 has 14 amino acids. Unmatched junction bases numbered 1, after V lost 4 bases and J lost 1 base. Germline values: CDR1 MNHNY, CDR2 SVGAGI (reference sequence). In DNA, the CDR3 is TGTGCCAGCAGTTCGACAGGGAGCAATCAGCCCCAGCATTTT. Its protein product is CASSSTGSNQPQHF.

This clonotype was detected a few times. This chain connects TRBV7-9 to TRBJ1-2; D is undetermined. V was clipped by 9 bases and J by 4 bases, with 12 bases between them. Germline CDR1 reads SEHNR; CDR2 reads FQNEAQ (reference sequence). The CDR3 has 12 amino acids. CDR3 region: CASPEEGYGYTF. CDR3 bases: TGTGCCAGTCCGGAGGAGGGCTATGGCTACACCTTC.

This clonotype was found a few times. This chain uses TRBV12-3 or TRBV12-4 with TRBJ2-2, with unresolved D. Trimming pared 6 bases from V and 3 bases from J, leaving 8 bases between. The CDR3 has 13 amino acids. Here the CDR3 DNA reads TGTGCCAGCAGGGAACTATACACCGGGGAGCTGTTTTTT. This codes for CASRELYTGELFF.

This clonotype appeared a few times. The chain joins TRBV12-3 or TRBV12-4 to TRBJ1-2, with no clear D. This CDR3 is built from 15 residues. V dropped 1 base and J dropped 1 base, with 10 bases sitting between them. CDR3 coding DNA: TGTGCCAGCAGTTTAGTTCGGACCCATAACTATGGCTACACCTTC. This sequence encodes CASSLVRTHNYGYTF.

The rearrangement links TRBV9 to TRBJ2-7; TRBD2 is a possible D gene (6 bases). Trimming removed 4 bases at V and 3 bases at J, with 11 bases between. This CDR3 spans 13 amino acids. Germline V gene sequence: CDR1 SGDLS, CDR2 YYNGEE. CDR3 protein: CASSPRGNYEQYF. The DNA for the CDR3 is TGTGCCAGCAGCCCCCGGGGGAACTACGAGCAGTACTTC.

This clonotype was seen many times. This chain joins TRBV20-1 and TRBJ1-2; 12 positions match TRBD1. V trimming: 3 bases; J trimming: 7 bases; junction bases outside the gene matches: 6. Germline CDR1 reads DFQATT; CDR2 reads SNEGSKA (reference sequence). This CDR3 is 14 amino acids long. This chain's CDR3 is CSASPGQGASGYTF. The CDR3 nucleotides read TGCAGTGCTAGTCCGGGACAGGGGGCCTCTGGCTACACCTTC.